In this sample, the clone carrying this T cell receptor beta chain turned up once. The target antigen is unknown. The source of the sample is a study of cytotoxic CD8 clonotypes in ibrutinib-treated CLL. The study's findings and limits: The clonality went up when patients responded to ibrutinib and dropped back toward baseline at progression.

Clones were read by immunoSEQ multiplex PCR, and TCRdb kept only the in-frame ones, dropping some. The data contain 150,000 or so clones, around 85% of them singletons. The clonotype comes from a human donor with chronic lymphocytic leukemia. The starting material was PBMCs, obtained after 24 months of ibrutinib treatment.

The CDR3 DNA is TGTGCCAGCAGCCGAGACCCGTCGGGGGCGCAAGCTTTCTTT. Translating it yields CASSRDPSGAQAFF. The chain couples TRBV9 to TRBJ1-1, with D possibly TRBD1 on 6 matching bases. The germline V gene has CDR1 SGDLS and CDR2 YYNGEE. The length of the CDR3 is 14 residues. V was pared by 4 bases and J by 9 bases, with 19 bases between.